Listed below are T cell receptor beta chains from one sample, sequenced in a study of T-cell reconstitution after alpha-beta-depleted transplantation in children. TCRdb redid the calling of the PCR reads with MiXCR, one entry per CDR3 protein. The sample carries 450,000 to 600,000 distinct CDR3 sequences, roughly 13% recorded once. Sequenced here: PBMCs, mostly from graft donor cells, sampled 360 days after TCRalphabeta/CD19-depleted stem cell transplant. These TCRs come from a male patient younger than 18 who had a stem cell transplant for acute myeloid leukemia, so the T cells may come from the graft donor. Each CDR3 is given with its conserved first and last residue. A D gene is named only where the DNA matches it firmly. Size values are once, few and many counts, or a class for expanded clones, and some rows have none.

v_gene	j_gene	d_gene	abundance	CDR3nt	CDR3aa
TRBV7-6	TRBJ2-5	.	many	TGTGCCAGCAGCACATACAGGGCCCAAGAGACCCAGTACTTC	CASSTYRAQETQYF
TRBV6-2/TRBV6-3	TRBJ2-3	TRBD2	.	TGTGCCAGCAGTTACCCTCCGCTATGGCGGGAGAGCACAGATACGCAGTATTTT	CASSYPPLWRESTDTQYF
TRBV6-1	TRBJ2-2	.	many	TGTGCCAGCAGCCCGCCCGAGAACACCGGGGAGCTGTTTTTT	CASSPPENTGELFF
TRBV4-2	TRBJ2-2	.	.	TGTGCCAGCAGCCAAGGGCCAGCGGCGGAGAGCGGGGAGCTGTTTTTT	CASSQGPAAESGELFF
TRBV6-1	TRBJ2-7	TRBD1	.	TGTGCCAGCAGTACCGGGACAGTTCCTGTCGGCTACGAGCAGTACTTC	CASSTGTVPVGYEQYF
TRBV4-3	TRBJ1-4	.	.	TGCGCCAGCAGCCAAGATCCGAACAGAGAGAATGAAAAACTGTTTTTT	CASSQDPNRENEKLFF
TRBV19	TRBJ1-1	.	few	TGTGCCAGTAGTATTCTGAACACTGAAGCTTTCTTT	CASSILNTEAFF
TRBV4-2	TRBJ2-2	TRBD2	.	TGTGCCAGCAGCCAACTCGCGGGAGACACCGGGGAGCTGTTTTTT	CASSQLAGDTGELFF
TRBV7-6	TRBJ2-7	.	many	TGTGCCAGCAGCTTACAGGCGGGGCTCTCCTACGAGCAGTACTTC	CASSLQAGLSYEQYF
TRBV20-1	TRBJ2-7	.	.	TGCAGTGCTCTTGACGGCACCAGCTACGAGCAGTACTTC	CSALDGTSYEQYF
TRBV4-3	TRBJ2-7	TRBD1	.	TGCGCCAGCAGCCGAGGTTGGGGAGCCGACAGGGTGTACGAGCAGTACTTC	CASSRGWGADRVYEQYF
TRBV12-3/TRBV12-4	TRBJ1-2	TRBD1	.	TGTGCCAGCAGCCCGGGAACAGGGGAAAGGGGCTATGGCTACACCTTC	CASSPGTGERGYGYTF
TRBV4-2	TRBJ2-3	TRBD2	.	TGTGCCAGCAGCCAAGATCGGGCTAGCGGGAGGGCCGGGGAAGATACGCAGTATTTT	CASSQDRASGRAGEDTQYF
TRBV6-1	TRBJ2-7	TRBD2	.	TGTGCCAGCAGTGAAAAGCGGGGGGTGTACGAGCAGTACTTC	CASSEKRGVYEQYF
TRBV21-1	TRBJ2-3	.	few	TGTGCCAGCAGCCCCCCCGGGACAGTAGATACGCAGTATTTT	CASSPPGTVDTQYF
TRBV28	TRBJ2-7	TRBD1	few	TGTGCCAGCAGTAACACAGGGGATTACGAGCAGTACTTC	CASSNTGDYEQYF
TRBV19	TRBJ2-4	.	.	TGTGCCAGTAGTATGCAGGGGATGGGGGACAAAAACATTCAGTACTTC	CASSMQGMGDKNIQYF
TRBV5-1	TRBJ2-7	TRBD2	few	TGCGCCAGCAGACCCACGAGCGGGAGCCCCTACGAGCAGTACTTC	CASRPTSGSPYEQYF
TRBV29-1	TRBJ2-5	.	few	TGCAGCGCCCCCGGAGGAGCCCGGGAGACCCAGTACTTC	CSAPGGARETQYF
TRBV5-1	TRBJ2-1	.	few	TGCGCCAGCAGCTTGCACCCCACCTACAATGAGCAGTTCTTC	CASSLHPTYNEQFF
TRBV28	TRBJ2-2	TRBD2	few	TGTGCCAGCAGTTTACCTTGGGGACTAGCGGACACCGGGGAGCTGTTTTTT	CASSLPWGLADTGELFF
TRBV12-3/TRBV12-4	TRBJ2-7	TRBD2	many	TGTGCCAGCAGCCGGGGACTAGCGGGATCCTCCAGCCCCTACGAGCAGTACTTC	CASSRGLAGSSSPYEQYF
TRBV4-2	TRBJ2-5	.	few	TGTGCCAGCAGCCAATCTGGAGGTGAAAGGGAGACCCAGTACTTC	CASSQSGGERETQYF
TRBV20-1	TRBJ2-7	TRBD2	few	TGCAGTGCCGCTAACCCCCCCGGGAGGGCCCCTTACGAGCAGTACTTC	CSAANPPGRAPYEQYF
TRBV12-3/TRBV12-4	TRBJ2-5	.	many	TGTGCCAGCAGTTTAGCCGCCGGAGGCCAAGAGACCCAGTACTTC	CASSLAAGGQETQYF
TRBV28	TRBJ2-7	TRBD2	.	TGTGCCAGCAGGCTTAGCGGGTCTCTTTACGAGCAGTACTTC	CASRLSGSLYEQYF
TRBV6-1	TRBJ2-1	.	many	TGTGCCAGCAGTCCTATCTCCTACAATGAGCAGTTCTTC	CASSPISYNEQFF
TRBV29-1	TRBJ2-1	TRBD2	many	TGCAGCGTTGAAGGACTAGCGGGGATCTACAATGAGCAGTTCTTC	CSVEGLAGIYNEQFF
TRBV7-3	TRBJ2-1	TRBD2	many	TGTGCCAGCAGCTTTCTAGCGGCCTCCTACAATGAGCAGTTCTTC	CASSFLAASYNEQFF
TRBV3-1	TRBJ2-3	.	few	TGTGCCAGCAGCCAAAATGCGGGGGCTGGTACGCAGTATTTT	CASSQNAGAGTQYF
TRBV9	TRBJ2-1	TRBD2	once	TGTGCCAGCAGCGTACTCGTTACTAGCGGGAGGAATGAGCAGTTCTTC	CASSVLVTSGRNEQFF
TRBV20-1	TRBJ2-3	.	.	TGCAGTGCTAGTGGGACGGGAACCAACCAGGCAGATACGCAGTATTTT	CSASGTGTNQADTQYF
TRBV25-1	TRBJ2-7	TRBD2	.	TGTGCTCCGGGGCCCCCTGGGCCGGGAGGCCCCTACGAGCAGTACTTC	CAPGPPGPGGPYEQYF
TRBV5-1	TRBJ2-2	TRBD1	few	TGCGCCAGCAGCTTGGAGACAGGGGTCACCGGGGAGCTGTTTTTT	CASSLETGVTGELFF
TRBV29-1	TRBJ2-3	TRBD2	.	TGCAGCGTTGAATATGCGGGAGGATACACAGATACGCAGTATTTT	CSVEYAGGYTDTQYF
TRBV5-1	TRBJ2-2	.	.	TGCGCCAGCAGCTTGGTGTTAGCGGCCCCGAACACCGGGGAGCTGTTTTTT	CASSLVLAAPNTGELFF
TRBV20-1	TRBJ2-7	.	few	TGCAGTGCTAGAGATCTGACCGCCTGGGGGGTCTACGAGCAGTACTTC	CSARDLTAWGVYEQYF
TRBV5-1	TRBJ2-1	.	.	TGCGCCAGCGGTTTGTACCAGAACCCCCGTAAAGAAGTGGTCTACAATGAGCAGTTCTTC	CASGLYQNPRKEVVYNEQFF
TRBV6-2/TRBV6-3	TRBJ1-4	.	few	TGTGCCAGCAGTTTCCCGGTCGAAAAACTGTTTTTT	CASSFPVEKLFF
TRBV7-6	TRBJ2-7	TRBD2	few	TGTGCCAGCAGCATGTCGGGACTAGCGGGAGAATACGAGCAGTACTTC	CASSMSGLAGEYEQYF
TRBV14	TRBJ2-3	TRBD2	few	TGTGCCAGCAGCCAAATCGGCAGGGAGGGTCCAGATACGCAGTATTTT	CASSQIGREGPDTQYF
TRBV21-1	TRBJ2-4	.	few	TGTGCCAGCAGCAAATCTCGGGGACAGGGGAGTCCTATAGCCAAAAACATTCAGTACTTC	CASSKSRGQGSPIAKNIQYF